This TCR beta chain was documented in a study of blood T cells in healthy people across ages. General study results and limits: There were more naive CD4+ cells and higher diversity in long-lived donors than in aged donors.

V lost 3 bases, J lost 1 base, and 2 bases stayed unmatched. The CDR3 length is 16 residues. Germline V gene lookup returns CDR1 SGHKS and CDR2 YYEKEE (reference sequence). The authors ran a second PCR of about 7 to 11 cycles using a sample-barcoded 5' primer and a J-beta primer mix. Each CDR3 protein is one row after TCRdb ran MiXCR on the 5' RACE reads. The repertoire holds 540,000 or so distinct CDR3 sequences, with 24% as singletons. With regard to this clonotype: Its antigen remains unidentified.

These same data were also listed under a study on T cells of mothers and their children.

The sample taken for sequencing was blood. The chain recombines TRBV5-5 with TRBJ2-1, with 12 positions matching TRBD2. The source is a boy aged 5-17 years in good health. The CDR3 spells CASSSSGRGSYNEQFF. CDR3 DNA sequence: TGTGCCAGCAGCTCTAGCGGGAGGGGATCCTACAATGAGCAGTTCTTC.